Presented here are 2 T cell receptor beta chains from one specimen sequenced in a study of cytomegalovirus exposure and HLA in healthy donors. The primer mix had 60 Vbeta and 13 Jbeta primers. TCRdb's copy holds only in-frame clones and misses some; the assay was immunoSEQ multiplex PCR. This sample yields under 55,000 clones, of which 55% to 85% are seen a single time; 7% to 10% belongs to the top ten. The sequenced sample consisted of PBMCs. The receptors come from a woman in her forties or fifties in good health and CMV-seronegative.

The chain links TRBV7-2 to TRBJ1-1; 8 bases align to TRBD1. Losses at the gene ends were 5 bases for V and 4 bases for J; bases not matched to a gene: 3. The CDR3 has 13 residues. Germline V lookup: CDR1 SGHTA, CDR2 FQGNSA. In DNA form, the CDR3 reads TGTGCCAGCAGCGTCGACAGGGGCACTGAAGCTTTCTTT. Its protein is CASSVDRGTEAFF.

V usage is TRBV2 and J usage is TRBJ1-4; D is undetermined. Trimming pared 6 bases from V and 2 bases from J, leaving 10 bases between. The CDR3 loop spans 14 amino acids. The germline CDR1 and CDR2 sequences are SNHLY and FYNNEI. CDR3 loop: CASRGGTTNEKLFF. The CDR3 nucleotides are TGTGCCAGCAGGGGAGGCACCACTAATGAAAAACTGTTTTTT.